What follows are 32 T cell receptor beta chains derived from one specimen sequenced in a study of T cells in Graves' hyperthyroidism and ophthalmopathy (dated 2019 in TCRdb). The method behind the library was multiplex PCR. The instrument was an Illumina HiSeq 2000. The TCR beta CDR3 regions were amplified from the RNA transcripts. The first round of RT-PCR for the TCR CDR3 was performed with the HTBI primer set and the Qiagen OneStep RT-PCR kit. Starting from the raw public reads, TCRdb applied fastp trimming at Q25, assembled clones with MiXCR and retained in-frame beta chains. Each record represents a unique CDR3 protein, reported with the most common genes and DNA among its rows. The sample has fewer than 400,000 distinct CDR3 sequences on record, roughly 15% of them singletons. Approximately 35% of the sample belongs to the ten largest clones. The sample comprised blood. These TCRs come from a man aged 30 to 39 with Graves' hyperthyroidism.

The chain employs TRBV7-9 and TRBJ2-3, with 8 bases fitting TRBD2. This CDR3 spans 14 amino acids. The germline V gene has CDR1 SEHNR and CDR2 FQNEAQ (reference sequence). J lost 10 bases, V lost 1 base, and 7 bases had no gene match. The CDR3 DNA reads TGTGCCAGCAGCTTAGTGGCTAGCGGGTATCCGCAGTATTTT. Its protein is CASSLVASGYPQYF.

J is TRBJ2-1 and V is TRBV5-5; 12 bases fit TRBD2. Germline V gives CDR1 SGHKS, CDR2 YYEKEE (reference sequence). V gave up 8 bases and J gave up 3 bases; unmatched junction bases: 15. The CDR3 length is 18 residues. The CDR3 reads CASSTAGTSGSVYNEQFF. The CDR3 DNA reads as TGTGCCAGTAGTACTGCCGGGACTAGCGGGTCTGTCTACAATGAGCAGTTCTTC.

This clonotype was detected only a few times. The rearrangement joins TRBV27 to TRBJ2-7, with 9 bases identical to TRBD2. Germline CDR1 and CDR2: MNHEY and SMNVEV (reference sequence). The J segment lost 0 bases and the V segment lost 7 bases, leaving 4 bases of the junction unmatched. This CDR3 has 14 amino acids. The CDR3 bases are TGTGCCAGCATGCGGGGGGGGGTCTCCTACGAGCAGTACTTC. It translates to CASMRGGVSYEQYF.

This sequence joins TRBV28 and TRBJ2-4, with D possibly TRBD1 on 6 matching bases. The CDR3 sequence is 16 residues long. The germline V gene encodes CDR1 MDHEN and CDR2 SYDVKM. The V end lost 10 bases, the J end lost 1 base, and 20 bases lay between the germline ends. This chain's CDR3 is CAISAGEIRAKNIQYF. For the CDR3, the DNA is TGTGCCATATCAGCAGGGGAGATTAGGGCCAAAAACATTCAGTACTTC.

This clonotype was seen at least ten times. The CDR3 sequence is CASLSGQGSSGELFF. The CDR3 DNA is TGTGCCAGTCTATCAGGGCAGGGGTCGAGCGGGGAGCTGTTTTTT. The V call is TRBV28, the J call TRBJ2-2; possible D gene TRBD1, 6 bases. The CDR3 spans 15 residues. CDR1 and CDR2 from the germline V gene are MDHEN and SYDVKM. V was shortened by 9 bases and J by 7 bases, with 21 bases between the two germline ends.

This rearrangement joins TRBV7-3 to TRBJ2-7, with a weak D call TRBD1 (6 bases). CDR3 length: 15 residues. Trimming took off 5 bases at V and 6 bases at J, with 20 bases between the two ends. The germline CDR1 and CDR2 sequences are SGHTA and FQGTGA. CDR3 DNA: TGTGCCAGCAGCCCCCGTGGGGGCATGGGAAGCGAGCAGTACTTC. This gives the protein CASSPRGGMGSEQYF. The full variable domain, in which reference TRBV7-3 and TRBJ2-7 provide the parts outside the CDR3, is GAGVSQTPSNKVTEKGKYVELRCDPISGHTALYWYRQSLGQGPEFLIYFQGTGAADDSGLPNDRFFAVRPEGSVSTLKIQRTERGDSAVYLCASSPRGGMGSEQYFGPGTRLTVT.

This clonotype has only a few counts. This sequence joins TRBV28 and TRBJ1-6, with a weak D call TRBD1 (5 bases). Per the germline V gene, CDR1 is MDHEN and CDR2 is SYDVKM. Trimming stripped 11 bases from V and 5 bases from J, with 19 bases between. This CDR3 comprises 15 residues. The CDR3 protein is CAAGRGVSHNSPLHF. The CDR3 DNA reads TGTGCCGCCGGCAGAGGGGTATCCCATAATTCACCCCTCCACTTT.

Only a few counts were recorded for this clonotype. V usage is TRBV19 and J usage is TRBJ2-3, with D maybe TRBD2 (6 bases). CDR1 and CDR2 (germline): LNHDA, SQIVND (reference sequence). The CDR3 loop spans 14 amino acids. The V gene lost 6 bases and the J gene lost 0 bases, with 10 bases spanning the gap. The CDR3 DNA reads as TGTGCCAGTAGCCAGACTAGTAGCACAGATACGCAGTATTTT. Encoded protein: CASSQTSSTDTQYF.

V is TRBV27 and J is TRBJ2-3, with TRBD2 as a possible D gene (5 bases). The CDR3 totals 14 residues. Trimming stripped 6 bases from V and 2 bases from J, with 12 bases between. Germline V gives CDR1 MNHEY, CDR2 SMNVEV (reference sequence). CDR3 sequence (DNA): TGTGCCAGCAGACGAGCGGTAACCACAGATACGCAGTATTTT. This translates into CASRRAVTTDTQYF.

This clonotype was seen ten or more times. V gene TRBV3-1 combines with J gene TRBJ2-1; perhaps D is TRBD1 or TRBD2 (6 bases each). V lost 2 bases, J lost 5 bases, and 13 bases lay in between. The CDR3 totals 15 residues. Germline CDR1 is LGHDT and CDR2 is YNNKEL (reference sequence). CDR3 amino acids: CASSQYGGGDNEQFF. The CDR3 bases are TGTGCCAGCAGCCAATATGGAGGGGGTGACAATGAGCAGTTCTTC.

The V and J genes are TRBV11-3 and TRBJ1-1; a weak D match, TRBD1 (5 bases). With 4 bases removed from V and 4 bases from J, the gap between germline ends came to 13 bases. The CDR3 runs to 14 residues. In germline, CDR1 is SGHNT, CDR2 YENEEA. The CDR3, as DNA: TGTGCCAGCAGCTCATCCGGGGCCTCCACTGAAGCTTTCTTT. Translated: CASSSSGASTEAFF.

This clonotype was seen at least ten times. The V call is TRBV6-1, the J call TRBJ1-1; no clear D gene. The CDR3 spans 13 residues. V gave up 5 bases and J gave up 7 bases, with 14 bases separating them. Germline-derived CDR1 and CDR2 are MNHNS and SASEGT. CDR3 coding DNA: TGTGCCAGCAGTCCATCTCAGCGGTTTGAAGCTTTCTTT. This sequence encodes CASSPSQRFEAFF.

The sample holds a few counts of this clonotype. The genes are TRBV6-1 and TRBJ2-7, with a possible D match to TRBD1 (6 bases). The V gene lost 9 bases and the J gene lost 6 bases, with 18 bases spanning the gap. Per germline, CDR1 MNHNS and CDR2 SASEGT. CDR3 size: 13 residues. The DNA for the CDR3 is TGTGCCAGTTCACCCAGGGGAGTGAGCGAGCAGTACTTC. Protein: CASSPRGVSEQYF.

This clonotype was counted between two and nine times. The chain links TRBV15 to TRBJ1-1; a possible D gene is TRBD1 (5 bases). The germline V and J ends were trimmed by 0 bases and 7 bases, with 6 bases remaining between them. CDR1 is LNHNV and CDR2 is YYDKDF in the germline V gene (reference sequence). There are 12 residues in the CDR3. CDR3 region: CATSRDQGEAFF. The CDR3 region has the DNA TGTGCCACCAGCAGAGATCAGGGTGAAGCTTTCTTT.

The sample holds many counts of this clonotype. V and J are TRBV5-1 and TRBJ2-5; 11 bases align to TRBD2. Germline-derived CDR1 and CDR2 are SGHRS and YFSETQ. The CDR3 is 17 amino acids. V shed 1 base and J 1 base; nucleotides not matched to a gene: 6. CDR3 amino acids: CASSLTSGRLLQETQYF. CDR3 nucleotides: TGCGCCAGCAGCTTGACTAGCGGGAGACTCCTCCAAGAGACCCAGTACTTC.

This clonotype was seen at least ten times. The chain combines TRBV10-3 with TRBJ1-4, with 7 bases lining up with TRBD1. CDR3 length equals 15 residues. V dropped 0 bases and J dropped 5; count of bases not matched to a gene: 3. Per the germline V gene, CDR1 is ENHRY and CDR2 is SYGVKD. The CDR3 region is CAISESDRSNEKLFF. CDR3 in DNA: TGTGCCATCAGTGAGTCGGACAGGTCCAATGAAAAACTGTTTTTT.

In its sample, this clonotype was seen many times. This sequence joins TRBV6-1 and TRBJ2-2; perhaps D is TRBD1 or TRBD2 (5 bases each). The germline V and J ends were trimmed by 3 bases and 5 bases, with 10 bases remaining between them. This CDR3 region has 14 residues. CDR1 and CDR2 from the germline V gene are MNHNS and SASEGT. The CDR3 nucleotides read TGTGCCAGCAGTGATTGGGACCTTACCGGGGAGCTGTTTTTT. This encodes CASSDWDLTGELFF.

The table lists this clonotype with a few counts. This chain connects TRBV6-1 to TRBJ2-7, with 9 bases matching TRBD2. Per germline, CDR1 MNHNS and CDR2 SASEGT. The CDR3 contains 15 residues. Germline trimming cut 6 bases from V and 1 base from J; bases unmatched to any gene: 7. The chain's CDR3 is CASSLSGSFSYEQYF. The CDR3 DNA reads as TGTGCCAGCAGCCTTAGCGGGAGTTTTTCCTACGAGCAGTACTTC.

This clonotype was detected only a few times. This chain links TRBV27 with TRBJ1-5, with D possibly being TRBD1 (5 bases). Looked up from germline, CDR1 is MNHEY and CDR2 is SMNVEV (reference sequence). CDR3 length: 15 residues. Trimming removed 6 bases from V and 1 base from J, with 13 bases in between. CDR3 region: CASRPDRWSNQPQHF. Written as DNA, the CDR3 is TGTGCCAGCAGGCCTGACAGATGGAGCAATCAGCCCCAGCATTTT.

This clonotype showed up many times. The chain links TRBV3-1 to TRBJ1-6; no reliable D call. The CDR3 is 15 amino acids. The germline V gene has CDR1 LGHDT and CDR2 YNNKEL (reference sequence). V lost 2 bases and J lost 8, with 13 bases in between. The DNA of the CDR3 is TGTGCCAGCAGCCAACTAGCCGGGCTAGATTCACCCCTCCACTTT. As protein: CASSQLAGLDSPLHF.

This clonotype was detected many times. This sequence joins TRBV20-1 and TRBJ2-5; D not resolved. The germline V gene encodes CDR1 DFQATT and CDR2 SNEGSKA (reference sequence). CDR3 size: 13 residues. V was clipped by 6 bases and J by 3 bases, with 14 bases between them. The CDR3 loop reads CSAPSLWEETQYF. The CDR3 DNA reads as TGCAGTGCCCCGTCTCTATGGGAAGAGACCCAGTACTTC.

At least ten counts were recorded for this clonotype. The chain recombines TRBV5-1 with TRBJ2-7; 7 bases map to TRBD1. This CDR3 has 14 residues. J gave up 5 bases and V 3 bases, and 8 bases lay outside the gene matches. Germline CDR1 and CDR2: SGHRS and YFSETQ. This chain's CDR3 is CASSSGQALNEQYF. For the CDR3, the DNA is TGCGCCAGCAGCTCTGGACAGGCCCTCAACGAGCAGTACTTC. Full variable domain (missing parts from reference TRBV5-1 and TRBJ2-7): KAGVTQTPRYLIKTRGQQVTLSCSPISGHRSVSWYQQTPGQGLQFLFEYFSETQRNKGNFPGRFSGRQFSNSRSEMNVSTLELGDSALYLCASSSGQALNEQYFGPGTRLTVT.

This clonotype was seen repeatedly, ten times or more. V gene TRBV28 combines with J gene TRBJ2-7, with TRBD1 matching 11 bases. Trimming at V came to 3 bases and at J to 0 bases, leaving 4 bases not matched to a gene. The CDR3 has 16 amino acids. Germline V gene lookup returns CDR1 MDHEN and CDR2 SYDVKM. The chain's CDR3 is CASSFPGTGGSYEQYF. CDR3 DNA: TGTGCCAGCAGTTTCCCTGGGACAGGGGGCTCCTACGAGCAGTACTTC.

Details on this clonotype: A much larger clone lies a single base off, so this may be a read error. The genes are TRBV7-2 and TRBJ2-7; D uncertain. This CDR3 is built from 12 residues. Germline V lookup: CDR1 SGHTA, CDR2 FQGNSA. The CDR3 bases are TGTGCCAGCAGTGAGGTAACCTACGGGCAGTACTTC. Residues: CASSEVTYGQYF.

Ten or more counts support this clonotype. The chain has TRBV7-8 and TRBJ2-1; 13 bases map to TRBD2. Germline CDR1 reads SGHVS; CDR2 reads FQNEAQ. CDR3 length equals 17 residues. The ends lost 4 bases at V and 7 bases at J; junction bases unmatched: 10. This CDR3 reads CASSSGTSGAPRNEQFF. DNA for the CDR3: TGTGCCAGCAGCTCCGGGACTAGCGGGGCCCCGCGGAATGAGCAGTTCTTC. The full variable domain, in which reference TRBV7-8 and TRBJ2-1 provide the parts outside the CDR3, is GAGVSQSPRYKVAKRGQDVALRCDPISGHVSLFWYQQALGQGPEFLTYFQNEAQLDKSGLPSDRFFAERPEGSVSTLKIQRTQQEDSAVYLCASSSGTSGAPRNEQFFGPGTRLTVL.

This clonotype was seen just once. The J gene is TRBJ2-1, the V gene TRBV6-2 or TRBV6-3; 10 bases match TRBD2. From germline, CDR1 is MNHEY and CDR2 SVGEGT. V shed 6 bases, J shed 5 bases, and the junction held 4 bases outside the gene matches. The CDR3 runs 14 residues. This CDR3 is CASSGLAANNEQFF. CDR3 coding DNA: TGTGCCAGCAGCGGACTAGCGGCGAACAATGAGCAGTTCTTC.

This clonotype was seen only a few times. The J gene is TRBJ2-6, the V gene TRBV27; possible D gene TRBD2, 6 bases. V lost 6 bases, J lost 0 bases, and 12 bases lay in between. Germline V lookup: CDR1 MNHEY, CDR2 SMNVEV (reference sequence). The CDR3 has 16 residues. CDR3 nucleotide sequence: TGTGCCAGCAGCATCGGGAGATCCTCTGGGGCCAACGTCCTGACTTTC. Translated: CASSIGRSSGANVLTF.

This clonotype was seen many times. The genes are TRBV7-3 and TRBJ2-3; 9 bases align to TRBD2. The CDR3 spans 18 residues. Losses at the gene ends were 1 base for V and 0 bases for J; bases not matched to a gene: 8. Germline V CDR1 and CDR2: SGHTA, FQGTGA. The DNA of the CDR3 is TGTGCCAGCAGCTTAAATTTCGCTAGCGGGGATAGCACAGATACGCAGTATTTT. Translation gives CASSLNFASGDSTDTQYF.

This chain uses TRBV5-1 with TRBJ2-3; 13 nucleotides match TRBD2. The CDR3 is 15 amino acids. V lost 4 bases and J lost 6; bases outside the gene matches: 5. The germline CDR1 and CDR2 sequences are SGHRS and YFSETQ. This CDR3 is CASSPGLAGFDTQYF. Here the CDR3 DNA reads TGCGCCAGCAGCCCGGGACTAGCGGGATTTGATACGCAGTATTTT.

There are a few counts of this clonotype. The V call is TRBV27, the J call TRBJ1-5; the match to TRBD1 covers 8 bases. J lost 6 bases, V lost 2 bases, and 3 bases had no gene match. The length of the CDR3 is 14 residues. Germline V gene lookup returns CDR1 MNHEY and CDR2 SMNVEV (reference sequence). For the CDR3, the DNA is TGTGCCAGCAGTTTACAGGGGGCGGTTCAGCCCCAGCATTTT. Its protein is CASSLQGAVQPQHF.

This clonotype was observed a handful of times. This chain links TRBV20-1 with TRBJ2-1; 9 bases map to TRBD1. This CDR3 is 15 amino acids long. Per germline, CDR1 DFQATT and CDR2 SNEGSKA (reference sequence). With V trimmed by 2 bases and J by 8 bases, 10 bases remained unmatched. The CDR3 loop is CSARSPITGGDEQFF. DNA for the CDR3: TGCAGTGCTAGATCCCCCATTACAGGGGGCGATGAGCAGTTCTTC.

This clonotype was picked up a small number of times. The chain recombines TRBV7-9 with TRBJ2-3; D possibly corresponds to TRBD2 (6 bases). V was pared by 5 bases and J by 10 bases, with 13 bases between. Per germline, CDR1 SEHNR and CDR2 FQNEAQ (reference sequence). The CDR3 is 12 residues long. The CDR3 sequence is CASSLGLFAQYF. The CDR3 nucleotides read TGTGCCAGCAGCCTGGGACTTTTTGCGCAGTATTTT.